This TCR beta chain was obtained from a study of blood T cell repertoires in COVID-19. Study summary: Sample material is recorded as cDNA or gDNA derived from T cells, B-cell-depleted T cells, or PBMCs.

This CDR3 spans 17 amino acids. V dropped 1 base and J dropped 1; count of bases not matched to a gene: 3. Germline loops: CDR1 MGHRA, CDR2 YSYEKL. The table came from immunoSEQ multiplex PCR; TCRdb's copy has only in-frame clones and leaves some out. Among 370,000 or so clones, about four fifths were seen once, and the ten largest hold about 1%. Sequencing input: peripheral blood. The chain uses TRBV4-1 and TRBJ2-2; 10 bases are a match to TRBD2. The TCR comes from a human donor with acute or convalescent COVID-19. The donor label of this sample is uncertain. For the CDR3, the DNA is TGCGCCAGCAGCCAAGTTGGACTAGCGGAGAACACCGGGGAGCTGTTTTTT. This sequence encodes CASSQVGLAENTGELFF.